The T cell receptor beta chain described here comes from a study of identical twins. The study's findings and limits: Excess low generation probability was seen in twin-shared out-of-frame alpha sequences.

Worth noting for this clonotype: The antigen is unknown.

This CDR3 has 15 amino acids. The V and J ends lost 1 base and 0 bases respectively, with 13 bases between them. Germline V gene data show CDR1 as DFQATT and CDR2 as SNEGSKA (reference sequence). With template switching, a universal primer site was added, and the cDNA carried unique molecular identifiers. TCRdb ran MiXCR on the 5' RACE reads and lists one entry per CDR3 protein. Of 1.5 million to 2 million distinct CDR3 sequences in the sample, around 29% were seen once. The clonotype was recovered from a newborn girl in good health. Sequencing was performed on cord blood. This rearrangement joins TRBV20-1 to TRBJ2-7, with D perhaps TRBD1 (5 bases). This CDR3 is CSARAPDRNSYEQYF. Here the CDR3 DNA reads TGCAGTGCTAGAGCCCCTGACAGAAACTCCTACGAGCAGTACTTC.